The 16 T cell receptor beta chains reported below all come from one sample, sequenced in a study of blood T cell repertoires in COVID-19. Produced via immunoSEQ multiplex PCR; TCRdb's table is partial and in-frame only. Altogether about 200,000 clones are present, around three quarters being singletons, with the ten largest covering less than 6%. Sample: peripheral blood. All receptors derive from a woman in her sixties or seventies with acute or convalescent COVID-19.

For this clone: The junction departs from germline at one end; a sequencing error may be responsible. CDR3 region: CASSSGTGAAQEQYF. In DNA, the CDR3 is TGTGCTAGCAGCTCAGGGACAGGGGCGGCTCAGGAGCAGTACTTC. The chain combines TRBV7-7 with TRBJ2-7, with 10 positions matching TRBD1. This CDR3 region has 15 residues. Germline V gene sequence: CDR1 SSHAT, CDR2 FNYEAQ (reference sequence).

The genes are TRBV28 and TRBJ2-3, with 9 bases fitting TRBD2. Trimming cost V 4 bases and J 0 bases; bases outside gene matches: 5. Per germline, CDR1 MDHEN and CDR2 SYDVKM. CDR3 length: 16 residues. CDR3 sequence reads: CASSSNLAGSTDTQYF. Written as DNA, the CDR3 is TGTGCCAGCAGTTCGAATCTAGCGGGAAGCACAGATACGCAGTATTTT.

This chain connects TRBV3-1 (or the pseudogene TRBV3-2) to TRBJ2-3; perhaps TRBD2 as D (5 bases). Germline V CDR1 and CDR2: LGHDT, YNNKEL (reference sequence). The CDR3 spans 13 residues. Deletions cut 0 bases from V and 9 bases from J, with 10 bases between. The CDR3 loop is CASSQERAETQYF. The DNA for the CDR3 is TGTGCCAGCAGCCAAGAGCGGGCCGAGACGCAGTATTTT.

Comments on this clone: Other DNA sequences in this sample translate to the same CDR3. This chain uses TRBV5-1 with TRBJ2-7; 9 bases line up with TRBD1. The CDR3 is 14 amino acids. V lost 0 bases, J lost 2 bases, and 0 bases stayed unmatched. CDR1 is SGHRS, CDR2 YFSETQ, per germline. CDR3 sequence: CASSLGTGAYEQYF. In DNA, the CDR3 is TGCGCCAGCAGCTTGGGGACAGGGGCCTACGAGCAGTACTTC.

Comment on this clone: Distinct nucleotide sequences in the sample also encode this CDR3. This chain connects TRBV28 to TRBJ2-1; 13 bases agree with TRBD2. Germline V CDR1 and CDR2: MDHEN, SYDVKM. This CDR3 region has 15 residues. Trimming removed 4 bases from V and 4 bases from J; junction bases left unmatched: 1. The CDR3 DNA is TGTGCCAGCAGTTGGACTAGCGGGAGTTACAATGAGCAGTTCTTC. Protein: CASSWTSGSYNEQFF.

The count of this clone is one. The chain carries TRBV6-5 and TRBJ1-2, with 7 bases matching TRBD1. The J segment lost 4 bases and the V segment lost 6 bases, leaving 8 bases of the junction unmatched. This CDR3 comprises 14 residues. Germline CDR1 and CDR2: MNHEY and SVGAGI. The DNA for the CDR3 is TGTGCCAGCAGCGAGACAGGGCTAGGCTATGGCTACACCTTC. It translates to CASSETGLGYGYTF.

The CDR3 bases are TGTGCCAGCAGCGTCCGGACAGGGGGGCATGAGCAGTTCTTC. As protein: CASSVRTGGHEQFF. V is TRBV9 and J is TRBJ2-1; 10 positions match TRBD1. Germline CDR1 and CDR2: SGDLS and YYNGEE. There are 14 residues in the CDR3. After removal of 2 bases from V and 8 bases from J, the junction contained 4 bases not matched to a gene.

This chain connects TRBV7-9 to TRBJ2-7; a weak D match, TRBD1 (5 bases). CDR1 is SEHNR, CDR2 FQNEAQ, per germline (reference sequence). The CDR3 runs 14 residues. V lost 5 bases, J lost 7 bases, and 18 bases lay in between. The CDR3 DNA sequence: TGTGCCAGCAGCCGTTTTTCAGGGCACGAAGAGCAGTACTTC. The encoded protein is CASSRFSGHEEQYF.

The V gene is TRBV24-1, the J gene TRBJ2-3; the match to TRBD2 covers 10 bases. Germline values: CDR1 KGHDR, CDR2 SFDVKD. Trimming cost V 0 bases and J 3 bases; bases outside gene matches: 5. CDR3 length: 17 residues. CDR3 in DNA: TGTGCCACCAGTGATTTGGCTAGCGGGAGCGGTACAGATACGCAGTATTTT. The encoded protein is CATSDLASGSGTDTQYF.

The chain combines TRBV19 with TRBJ1-5, with 8 bases aligning to TRBD1. The CDR3 spans 14 residues. Germline CDR1 reads LNHDA; CDR2 reads SQIVND (reference sequence). J lost 7 bases, V lost 5 bases, and 7 bases had no gene match. CDR3 sequence (DNA): TGTGCCAGTAGTCGGACAGGGTCCCAGCAGCCCCAGCATTTT. Translating gives CASSRTGSQQPQHF. The full variable domain, completed using reference TRBV19 and TRBJ1-5, is DGGITQSPKYLFRKEGQNVTLSCEQNLNHDAMYWYRQDPGQGLRLIYYSQIVNDFQKGDIAEGYSVSREKKESFPLTVTSAQKNPTAFYLCASSRTGSQQPQHFGDGTRLSIL.

The rearrangement links TRBV7-7 to TRBJ1-1, with D unresolved. From germline, CDR1 is SSHAT and CDR2 FNYEAQ (reference sequence). The CDR3 has 13 amino acids. V shed 1 base and J shed 1 base, with 4 bases lying between them. The CDR3 sequence is CASSLDRNTEAFF. Here the CDR3 DNA reads TGTGCCAGCAGCTTAGACAGGAACACTGAAGCTTTCTTT. The full variable domain, rest sourced from reference TRBV7-7 and TRBJ1-1, is GAGVSQSPRYKVTKRGQDVTLRCDPISSHATLYWYQQALGQGPEFLTYFNYEAQPDKSGLPSDRFSAERPEGSISTLTIQRTEQRDSAMYRCASSLDRNTEAFFGQGTRLTVV.

This rearrangement joins TRBV5-6 to TRBJ2-2, with 10 bases that match TRBD1. V lost 3 bases to trimming and J lost 5 bases; unmatched junction nucleotides: 7. Germline values: CDR1 SGHDT, CDR2 YYEEEE. CDR3 size: 16 residues. CDR3 in amino acids: CASSSDRGLATGELFF. CDR3 DNA sequence: TGTGCCAGCAGCTCCGACAGGGGGCTGGCAACCGGGGAGCTGTTTTTT.

This sequence joins TRBV28 and TRBJ1-2; D remains ambiguous. Germline-derived CDR1 and CDR2 are MDHEN and SYDVKM. V was pared by 7 bases and J by 6 bases, with 12 bases between. The CDR3 totals 12 residues. The CDR3 reads CASTTREDGYTF. The CDR3 coding sequence is TGTGCCAGCACCACACGGGAGGATGGCTACACCTTC.

On this clone: The identical CDR3 is also encoded by other nucleotide sequences in the sample. V usage is TRBV30 and J usage is TRBJ2-1, with a tentative D call TRBD2 (6 bases). With 3 bases removed from V and 4 bases from J, the gap between germline ends came to 10 bases. The germline gives CDR1 GTSNPN, CDR2 SVGIG (reference sequence). The CDR3 has 13 amino acids. CDR3 amino acids: CAWSVGGYNEQFF. CDR3 in DNA: TGTGCCTGGAGCGTCGGGGGTTACAATGAGCAGTTCTTC.

This sequence joins TRBV4-2 and TRBJ2-7; D is possibly TRBD1 (6 bases). This CDR3 has 20 amino acids. V lost 4 bases to trimming and J lost 0 bases, with 28 bases between them. Germline V CDR1 and CDR2: LGHNA, YNFKEQ. CDR3 in amino acids: CASSPTDRSRGEVSSYEQYF. The CDR3 DNA is TGTGCCAGCAGCCCAACCGACAGGTCCCGGGGCGAGGTGAGCTCCTACGAGCAGTACTTC.

V is TRBV4-2 and J is TRBJ2-7; tentatively, D is TRBD2 (5 bases). CDR1 is LGHNA, CDR2 YNFKEQ, per germline. The CDR3 runs 16 residues. Trimming took 0 bases from V and 2 from J, leaving 14 bases between them. CDR3 sequence (DNA): TGTGCCAGCAGCCAAGACCATCTGACTAAAACCTACGAGCAGTACTTC. This gives the protein CASSQDHLTKTYEQYF.